This T cell receptor beta chain was identified during a study of cytomegalovirus exposure and HLA in healthy donors. Note on this clone: What it recognizes is unknown.

Whole-study results and caveats: HLA alleles showed associations with 16,951 TCR beta sequences in a later analysis, at a 0.05 false discovery rate.

The germline V and J ends were trimmed by 5 bases and 0 bases, with 12 bases remaining between them. Per the germline V gene, CDR1 is SGHAT and CDR2 is FQDESV (reference sequence). The CDR3 has 15 residues. Use of 60 Vbeta and 13 Jbeta primers characterized the PCR. The authors' processing: Later, about 80 million unique TCR beta chains were counted in an analysis, and about 10 million of them were shared. Clones were sequenced by immunoSEQ multiplex PCR, and TCRdb holds only the in-frame ones, with some missing. V, J and clone size are taken as reported in that table, and D and trimming were inferred from the DNA itself. The sample yields about 190,000 clones, roughly 80% seen once.

Material: PBMCs. The chain employs TRBV11-1 and TRBJ2-3; D is possibly TRBD2 (6 bases). The clonotype comes from a woman aged 18-35 years in good health and CMV-seronegative. Here the CDR3 reads CASSARDFSTDTQYF. The CDR3 bases are TGTGCCAGCAGCGCCCGGGACTTTAGCACAGATACGCAGTATTTT.